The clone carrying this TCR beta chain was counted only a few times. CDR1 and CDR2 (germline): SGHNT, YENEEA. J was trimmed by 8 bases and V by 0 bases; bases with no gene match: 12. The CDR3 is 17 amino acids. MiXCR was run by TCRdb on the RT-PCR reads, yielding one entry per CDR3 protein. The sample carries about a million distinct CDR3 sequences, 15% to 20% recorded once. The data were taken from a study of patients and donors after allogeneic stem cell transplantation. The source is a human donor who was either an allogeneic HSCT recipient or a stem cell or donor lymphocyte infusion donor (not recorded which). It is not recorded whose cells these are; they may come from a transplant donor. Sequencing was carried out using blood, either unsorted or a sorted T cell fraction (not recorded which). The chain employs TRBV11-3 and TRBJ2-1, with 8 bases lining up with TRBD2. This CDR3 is CASSLDLPGGACHEQFF. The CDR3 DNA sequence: TGTGCCAGCAGCTTAGATTTACCCGGGGGGGCCTGCCATGAGCAGTTCTTC.